The 16 T cell receptor beta chains given below trace back to one sample, sequenced in a study of T-cell reconstitution after alpha-beta-depleted transplantation in children. TCRbeta library preparation incorporated unique molecular identifiers. From the PCR reads, TCRdb called clonotypes with MiXCR, one entry per CDR3 protein. Of roughly 500,000 distinct CDR3 sequences listed, approximately 30% were seen once; the top ten hold under 3%. Sample: PBMCs from the stem cell graft donor, taken from the stem cell graft. Every receptor here comes from a human donor who donated a stem cell graft to a child with aplastic anemia.

The chain links TRBV11-2 to TRBJ2-3, with D uncertain. The CDR3 contains 16 residues. Trimming removed 0 bases at V and 4 bases at J, with 14 bases between. Germline CDR1 is SGHAT and CDR2 is FQNNGV. In DNA, the CDR3 is TGTGCCAGCAGCTTAGATAGGTGGAGAGACGCAGATACGCAGTATTTT. As protein: CASSLDRWRDADTQYF. Together with reference TRBV11-2 and TRBJ2-3, the CDR3 gives the full variable domain: EAGVAQSPRYKIIEKRQSVAFWCNPISGHATLYWYQQILGQGPKLLIQFQNNGVVDDSQLPKDRFSAERLKGVDSTLKIQPAKLEDSAVYLCASSLDRWRDADTQYFGPGTRLTVL.

The rearrangement joins TRBV6-5 to TRBJ1-1; no reliable D call. The CDR3 is 12 residues long. The germline gives CDR1 MNHEY, CDR2 SVGAGI. The ends were cut back, 6 bases at V and 4 bases at J, with 9 bases in the middle. For the CDR3, the DNA is TGTGCCAGCAGAACTGAGTTCACTGAAGCTTTCTTT. As protein: CASRTEFTEAFF.

The rearrangement uses TRBV30 and TRBJ2-1; 8 nucleotides align to TRBD2. The CDR3 sequence is 17 residues long. Germline V gene data show CDR1 as GTSNPN and CDR2 as SVGIG (reference sequence). Unmatched junction bases numbered 13, after V lost 3 bases and J lost 3 bases. Here the CDR3 reads CAWRAGATRASYNEQFF. The CDR3 DNA reads as TGTGCCTGGAGAGCGGGAGCCACACGAGCTAGCTACAATGAGCAGTTCTTC.

This clonotype was picked up a small number of times. J is TRBJ2-7 and V is TRBV6-6; D is unclear. Trimming stripped 6 bases from V and 2 bases from J, with 8 bases between. Germline assignment: CDR1 MNHNY and CDR2 SVGAGI (reference sequence). The CDR3 is 12 amino acids. The CDR3 DNA sequence: TGTGCCAGCAGGGACGACACCTACGAGCAGTACGTC. Protein sequence: CASRDDTYEQYV.

This sequence joins TRBV12-3 or TRBV12-4 and TRBJ1-5, with a tentative D call TRBD1 (5 bases). This CDR3 is built from 13 residues. Trimming removed 4 bases at V and 11 bases at J, with 15 bases between. CDR3 DNA sequence: TGTGCCAGCAGTTCCCAGGGCGCCCGGACCCAGCATTTT. Translated, it gives CASSSQGARTQHF.

The chain uses TRBV10-3 and TRBJ2-2, with TRBD2 identical over 11 bases. There are 19 residues in the CDR3. Losses at the gene ends were 6 bases for V and 3 bases for J; bases not matched to a gene: 15. Germline V lookup: CDR1 ENHRY, CDR2 SYGVKD. The CDR3 protein is CAISPGGQLAGADTGELFF. CDR3 nucleotide sequence: TGTGCCATCAGCCCCGGGGGGCAACTAGCGGGGGCGGACACCGGGGAGCTGTTTTTT.

The CDR3 sequence: CSVDPAVGLNQETQYF. CDR3 sequence (DNA): TGCAGCGTTGATCCTGCCGTTGGGCTAAACCAAGAGACCCAGTACTTC. V and J are TRBV29-1 and TRBJ2-5; D gene ambiguous. V was clipped by 3 bases and J by 0 bases, with 17 bases between them. CDR1 and CDR2 from the germline V gene are SQVTM and ANQGSEA. The CDR3 sequence is 16 residues long.

The chain combines TRBV6-2 or TRBV6-3 with TRBJ2-7, with TRBD1 matching over 9 bases. This CDR3 has 14 amino acids. The germline CDR1 and CDR2 sequences are MNHEY and SVGEGT. V shed 6 bases and J 7 bases; nucleotides not matched to a gene: 10. This CDR3 reads CASRRLTGGFEQYF. The CDR3 region has the DNA TGTGCCAGCAGAAGACTGACAGGGGGGTTTGAGCAGTACTTC.

Many counts were recorded for this clonotype. The rearrangement links TRBV6-1 to TRBJ2-7; TRBD2 matches at 12 bases. Germline lookup yields CDR1 MNHNS and CDR2 SASEGT. The length of the CDR3 is 16 residues. After removal of 6 bases from V and 5 bases from J, the junction contained 11 bases not matched to a gene. For the CDR3, the DNA is TGTGCCAGCAGCTCAAGGACTAGCGGGAATCTCGACGAGCAGTACGTC. Translation: CASSSRTSGNLDEQYV.

V gene TRBV5-1 combines with J gene TRBJ1-1; D may be TRBD1 (5 bases). The CDR3 sequence is 14 residues long. From germline, CDR1 is SGHRS and CDR2 YFSETQ. V dropped 3 bases and J dropped 8 bases, with 17 bases sitting between them. The chain's CDR3 is CASSWGERGAEAFF. As DNA, the CDR3 is TGCGCCAGCAGCTGGGGAGAGCGAGGGGCGGAAGCTTTCTTT.

This clonotype came up a few times. This sequence joins TRBV5-1 and TRBJ2-5; D unclear. The germline CDR1 and CDR2 sequences are SGHRS and YFSETQ. V lost 4 bases and J lost 5, with 12 bases in between. The CDR3 contains 13 residues. CDR3 sequence: CASSQNDVETQYF. The DNA for the CDR3 is TGCGCCAGCAGCCAGAACGATGTGGAGACCCAGTACTTC.

This clonotype appeared a few times. J is TRBJ1-4 and V is TRBV20-1; possible D gene TRBD1, 6 bases. The germline V and J ends were trimmed by 1 base and 8 bases, with 14 bases remaining between them. The CDR3 is 14 amino acids. Germline V lookup: CDR1 DFQATT, CDR2 SNEGSKA (reference sequence). The CDR3 nucleotides are TGCAGTGCTAGAGGCGCAGGGGAAGAGGAAAAACTGTTTTTT. It specifies CSARGAGEEEKLFF.

J is TRBJ2-2 and V is TRBV15, with D unresolved. The length of the CDR3 is 13 residues. CDR1 and CDR2 from the germline V gene are LNHNV and YYDKDF (reference sequence). The germline V and J ends were trimmed by 5 bases and 2 bases, with 6 bases remaining between them. The CDR3 sequence is CATSVPNTGELFF. CDR3 nucleotide sequence: TGTGCCACCAGCGTCCCTAACACCGGGGAGCTGTTTTTT.

This chain uses TRBV29-1 with TRBJ2-1, with TRBD2 matching over 12 bases. This CDR3 is built from 14 residues. The germline CDR1 and CDR2 sequences are SQVTM and ANQGSEA. Losses at the gene ends were 5 bases for V and 7 bases for J; bases not matched to a gene: 6. CDR3 bases: TGCAGCGTTCCAAGACTAGCGGGAGTGAATGAGCAGTTCTTC. Amino acids: CSVPRLAGVNEQFF.

This clonotype has a handful of counts. V gene TRBV9 combines with J gene TRBJ2-1; D gene unclear. Trimming took 3 bases from V and 2 from J, leaving 9 bases between them. Germline assignment: CDR1 SGDLS and CDR2 YYNGEE. The CDR3 consists of 14 residues. The CDR3, as DNA: TGTGCCAGCAGCGGCAGCCTAACCTACAATGAGCAGTTCTTC. Translating it yields CASSGSLTYNEQFF. The whole variable domain, remainder taken from reference TRBV9 and TRBJ2-1, is DSGVTQTPKHLITATGQRVTLRCSPRSGDLSVYWYQQSLDQGLQFLIQYYNGEERAKGNILERFSAQQFPDLHSELNLSSLELGDSALYFCASSGSLTYNEQFFGPGTRLTVL.

The chain recombines TRBV30 with TRBJ2-2, with 9 bases identical to TRBD1. The CDR3 is 16 residues long. The trim removed 0 bases at V and 5 bases at J, leaving 7 bases unmatched. Germline V gives CDR1 GTSNPN, CDR2 SVGIG (reference sequence). The CDR3 DNA sequence: TGTGCCTGGAGTGTTGGAAGGACAGGGGATACCGGGGAGCTGTTTTTT. Its translation is CAWSVGRTGDTGELFF. Using reference TRBV30 and TRBJ2-2 for the parts outside the CDR3, the full variable domain is SQTIHQWPATLVQPVGSPLSLECTVEGTSNPNLYWYRQAAGRGLQLLFYSVGIGQISSEVPQNLSASRPQDRQFILSSKKLLLSDSGFYLCAWSVGRTGDTGELFFGEGSRLTVL.